The clone carrying this T cell receptor (beta chain) has only one observation. Its antigen is still unknown. This sample is drawn from a study of cytomegalovirus exposure and HLA in healthy donors. This PCR relied on a set of 60 Vbeta primers and 13 Jbeta primers. Sequenced by immunoSEQ multiplex PCR; TCRdb stores in-frame clones only, minus some. The profile shows under 110,000 clones, roughly 76% of them singletons. The CDR3 length is 16 residues. Germline values: CDR1 MNHNY, CDR2 SVGAGI (reference sequence). Trimming stripped 1 base from V and 2 bases from J, with 11 bases between. The study, taken as a whole, reports: Sequencing likely produced, as an artifact, a cluster of highly shared sequence variants.

V usage is TRBV6-6 and J usage is TRBJ1-4, with D perhaps TRBD1 (5 bases). This TCR derives from a middle-aged man in good health and CMV-seronegative. Sequencing was performed on PBMCs. Here the CDR3 DNA reads TGTGCCAGCAGTTACTTTGGGGGGAGGACTAATGAAAAACTGTTTTTT. It yields the protein CASSYFGGRTNEKLFF.